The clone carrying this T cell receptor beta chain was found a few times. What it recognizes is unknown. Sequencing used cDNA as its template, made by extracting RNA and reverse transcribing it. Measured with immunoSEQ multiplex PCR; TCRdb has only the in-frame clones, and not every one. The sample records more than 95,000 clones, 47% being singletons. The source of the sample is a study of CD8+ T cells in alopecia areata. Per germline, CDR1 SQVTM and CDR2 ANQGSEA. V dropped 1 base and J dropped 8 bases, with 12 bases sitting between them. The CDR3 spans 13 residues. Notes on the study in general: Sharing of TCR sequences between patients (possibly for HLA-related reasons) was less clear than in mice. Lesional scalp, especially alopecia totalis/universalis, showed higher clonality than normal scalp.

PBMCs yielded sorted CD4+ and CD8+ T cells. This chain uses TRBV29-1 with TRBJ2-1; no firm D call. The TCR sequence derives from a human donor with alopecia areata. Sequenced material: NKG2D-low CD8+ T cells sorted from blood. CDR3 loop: CSVEGAQTDEQFF. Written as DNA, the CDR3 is TGCAGCGTTGAAGGAGCGCAGACGGATGAGCAGTTCTTC.